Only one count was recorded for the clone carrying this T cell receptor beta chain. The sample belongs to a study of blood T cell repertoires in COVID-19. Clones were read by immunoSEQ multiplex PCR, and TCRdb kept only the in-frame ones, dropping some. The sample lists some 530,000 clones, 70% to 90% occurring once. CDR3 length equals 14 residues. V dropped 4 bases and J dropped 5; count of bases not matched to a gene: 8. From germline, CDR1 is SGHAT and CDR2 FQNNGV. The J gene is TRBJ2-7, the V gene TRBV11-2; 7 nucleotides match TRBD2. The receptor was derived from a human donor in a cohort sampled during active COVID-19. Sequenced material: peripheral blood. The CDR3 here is CASSSGRGENEQYF. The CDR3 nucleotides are TGTGCCAGCAGCTCGGGACGGGGGGAGAACGAGCAGTACTTC.